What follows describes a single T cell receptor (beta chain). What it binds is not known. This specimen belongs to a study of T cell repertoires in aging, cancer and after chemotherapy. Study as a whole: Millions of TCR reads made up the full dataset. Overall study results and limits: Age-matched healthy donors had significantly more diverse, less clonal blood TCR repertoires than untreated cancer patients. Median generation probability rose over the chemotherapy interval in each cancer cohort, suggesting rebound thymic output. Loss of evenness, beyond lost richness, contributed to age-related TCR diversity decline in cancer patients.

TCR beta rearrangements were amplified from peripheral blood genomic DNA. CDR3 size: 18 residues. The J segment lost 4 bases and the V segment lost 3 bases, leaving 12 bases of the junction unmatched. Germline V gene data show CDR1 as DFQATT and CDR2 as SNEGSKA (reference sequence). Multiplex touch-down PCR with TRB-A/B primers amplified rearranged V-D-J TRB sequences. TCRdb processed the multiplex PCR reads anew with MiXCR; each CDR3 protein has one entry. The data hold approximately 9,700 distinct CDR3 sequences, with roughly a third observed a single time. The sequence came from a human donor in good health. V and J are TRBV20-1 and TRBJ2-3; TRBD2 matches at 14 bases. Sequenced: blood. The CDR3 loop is CSARTSGRGPFGADTQYF. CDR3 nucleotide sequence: TGCAGTGCTAGGACTAGCGGGAGGGGCCCATTTGGCGCAGATACGCAGTATTTT.